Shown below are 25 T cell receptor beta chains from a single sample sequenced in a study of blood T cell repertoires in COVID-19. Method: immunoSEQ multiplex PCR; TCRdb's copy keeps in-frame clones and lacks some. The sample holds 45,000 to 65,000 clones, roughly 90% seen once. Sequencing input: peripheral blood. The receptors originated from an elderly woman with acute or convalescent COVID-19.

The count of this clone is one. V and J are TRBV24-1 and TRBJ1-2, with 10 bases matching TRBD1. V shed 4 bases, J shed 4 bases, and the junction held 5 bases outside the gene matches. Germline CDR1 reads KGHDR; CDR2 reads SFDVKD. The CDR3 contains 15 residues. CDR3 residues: CATSDPGTGAYGYTF. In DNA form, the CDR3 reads TGTGCCACCAGTGACCCCGGGACAGGGGCCTATGGCTACACCTTC.

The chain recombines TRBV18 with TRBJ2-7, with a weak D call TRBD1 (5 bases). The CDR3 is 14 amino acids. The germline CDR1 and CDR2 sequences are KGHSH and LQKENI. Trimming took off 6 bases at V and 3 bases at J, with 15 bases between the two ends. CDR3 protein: CASSVQATLYEQYF. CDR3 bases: TGTGCCAGCTCCGTACAGGCCACCCTCTACGAGCAGTACTTC. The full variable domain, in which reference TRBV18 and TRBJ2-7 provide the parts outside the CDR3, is NAGVMQNPRHLVRRRGQEARLRCSPMKGHSHVYWYRQLPEEGLKFMVYLQKENIIDESGMPKERFSAEFPKEGPSILRIQQVVRGDSAAYFCASSVQATLYEQYFGPGTRLTVT.

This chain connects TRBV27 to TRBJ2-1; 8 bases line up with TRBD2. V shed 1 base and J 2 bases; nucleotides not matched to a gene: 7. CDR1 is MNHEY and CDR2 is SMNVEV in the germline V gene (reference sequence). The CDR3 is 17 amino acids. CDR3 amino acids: CASSLLSGRSPYNEQFF. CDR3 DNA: TGTGCCAGCAGTTTATTGAGCGGGAGATCGCCCTACAATGAGCAGTTCTTC.

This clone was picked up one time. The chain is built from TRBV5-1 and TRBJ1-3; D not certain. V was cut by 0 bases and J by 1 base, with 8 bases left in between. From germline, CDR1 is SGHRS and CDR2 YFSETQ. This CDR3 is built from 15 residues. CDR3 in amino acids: CASSLGSVSGNTIYF. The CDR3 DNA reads TGCGCCAGCAGCTTGGGTTCAGTTTCTGGAAACACCATATATTTT.

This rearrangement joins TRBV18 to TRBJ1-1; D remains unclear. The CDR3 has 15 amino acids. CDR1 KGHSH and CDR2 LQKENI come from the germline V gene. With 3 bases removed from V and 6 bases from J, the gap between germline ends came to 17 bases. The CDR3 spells CASSPYGGWEAEAFF. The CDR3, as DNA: TGTGCCAGCTCACCTTACGGAGGGTGGGAGGCTGAAGCTTTCTTT. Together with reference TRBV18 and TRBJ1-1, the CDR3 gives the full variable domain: NAGVMQNPRHLVRRRGQEARLRCSPMKGHSHVYWYRQLPEEGLKFMVYLQKENIIDESGMPKERFSAEFPKEGPSILRIQQVVRGDSAAYFCASSPYGGWEAEAFFGQGTRLTVV.

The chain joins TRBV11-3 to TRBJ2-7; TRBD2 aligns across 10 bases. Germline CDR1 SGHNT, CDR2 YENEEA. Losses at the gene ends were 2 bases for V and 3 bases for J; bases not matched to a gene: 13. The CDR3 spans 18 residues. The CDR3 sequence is CASSLLAGELGGVYEQYF. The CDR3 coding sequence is TGTGCCAGCAGCTTACTAGCGGGAGAATTGGGGGGGGTCTACGAGCAGTACTTC.

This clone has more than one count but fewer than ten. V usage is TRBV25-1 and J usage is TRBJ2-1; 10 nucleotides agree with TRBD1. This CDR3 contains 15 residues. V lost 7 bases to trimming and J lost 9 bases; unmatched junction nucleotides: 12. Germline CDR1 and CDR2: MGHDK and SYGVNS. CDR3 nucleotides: TGTGCCAGCACCCCTTCTGACAGGGGGCATGGTGAGCAGTTCTTC. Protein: CASTPSDRGHGEQFF. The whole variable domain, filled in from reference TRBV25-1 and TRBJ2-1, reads EADIYQTPRYLVIGTGKKITLECSQTMGHDKMYWYQQDPGMELHLIHYSYGVNSTEKGDLSSESTVSRIRTEHFPLTLESARPSHTSQYLCASTPSDRGHGEQFFGPGTRLTVL.

In DNA form, the CDR3 reads TGTGCCAGCAGTGAAAAGGGGGGGAAAGCTCAGCCCCAGCATTTT. Its protein product is CASSEKGGKAQPQHF. This rearrangement joins TRBV6-1 to TRBJ1-5; perhaps TRBD1 as D (6 bases). V shed 2 bases and J shed 6 bases, with 14 bases lying between them. The CDR3 covers 15 residues. CDR1 is MNHNS and CDR2 is SASEGT in the germline V gene.

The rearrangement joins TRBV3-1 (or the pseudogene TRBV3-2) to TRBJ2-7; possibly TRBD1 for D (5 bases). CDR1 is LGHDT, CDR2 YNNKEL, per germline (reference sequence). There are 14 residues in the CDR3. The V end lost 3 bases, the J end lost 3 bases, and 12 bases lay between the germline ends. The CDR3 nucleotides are TGTGCCAGCAGCCACGAAAGGGGCGACTACGAGCAGTACTTC. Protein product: CASSHERGDYEQYF.

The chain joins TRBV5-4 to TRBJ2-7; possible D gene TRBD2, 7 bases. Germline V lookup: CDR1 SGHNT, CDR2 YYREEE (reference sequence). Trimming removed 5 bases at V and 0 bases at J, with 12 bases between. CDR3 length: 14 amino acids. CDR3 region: CASRAGTSSYEQYF. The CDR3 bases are TGTGCCAGCAGAGCGGGGACAAGCTCCTACGAGCAGTACTTC.

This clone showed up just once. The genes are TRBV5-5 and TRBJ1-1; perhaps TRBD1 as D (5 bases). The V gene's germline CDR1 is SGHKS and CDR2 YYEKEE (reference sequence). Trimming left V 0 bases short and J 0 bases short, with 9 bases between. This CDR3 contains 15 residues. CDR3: CASSLGAGLNTEAFF. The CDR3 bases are TGTGCCAGCAGCTTGGGGGCAGGGTTGAACACTGAAGCTTTCTTT.

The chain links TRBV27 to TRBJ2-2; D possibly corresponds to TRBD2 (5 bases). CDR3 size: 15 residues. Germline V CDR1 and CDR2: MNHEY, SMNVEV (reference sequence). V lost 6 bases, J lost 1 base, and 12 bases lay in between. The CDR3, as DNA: TGTGCCAGCAGATGGATGGGGAGGAACACCGGGGAGCTGTTTTTT. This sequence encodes CASRWMGRNTGELFF.

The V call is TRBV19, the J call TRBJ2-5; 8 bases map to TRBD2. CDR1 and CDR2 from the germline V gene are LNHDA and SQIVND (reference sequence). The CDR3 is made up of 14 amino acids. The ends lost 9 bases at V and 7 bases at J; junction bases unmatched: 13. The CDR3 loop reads CASKAASGWTTQYF. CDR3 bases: TGTGCCAGCAAGGCTGCTAGCGGGTGGACGACCCAGTACTTC.

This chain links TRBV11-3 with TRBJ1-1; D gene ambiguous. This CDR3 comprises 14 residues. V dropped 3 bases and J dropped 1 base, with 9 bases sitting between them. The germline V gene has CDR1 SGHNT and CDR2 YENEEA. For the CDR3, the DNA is TGTGCCAGCAGCTTCTCATCGGGGAACACTGAAGCTTTCTTT. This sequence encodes CASSFSSGNTEAFF.

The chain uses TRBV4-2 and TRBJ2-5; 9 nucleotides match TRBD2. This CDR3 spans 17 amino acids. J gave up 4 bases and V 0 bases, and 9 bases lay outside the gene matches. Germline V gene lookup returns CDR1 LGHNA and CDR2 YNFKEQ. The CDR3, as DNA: TGTGCCAGCAGCCAAGATGCGGTAGCGGGAGTAAGAGAGACCCAGTACTTC. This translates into CASSQDAVAGVRETQYF.

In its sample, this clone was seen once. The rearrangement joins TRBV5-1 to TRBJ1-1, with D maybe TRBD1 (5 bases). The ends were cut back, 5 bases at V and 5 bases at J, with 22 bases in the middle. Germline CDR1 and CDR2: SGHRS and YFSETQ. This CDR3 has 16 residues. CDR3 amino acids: CASRRRATGGTTEAFF. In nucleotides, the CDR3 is TGCGCCAGCAGGCGGAGGGCAACCGGGGGAACAACTGAAGCTTTCTTT.

The CDR3 DNA reads as TGCGCCACCAGGGGCTTAGGGGGCACCGGGGAGCTGTTTTTT. Amino acid sequence: CATRGLGGTGELFF. The chain uses TRBV5-1 and TRBJ2-2; possibly TRBD1 for D (6 bases). From germline, CDR1 is SGHRS and CDR2 YFSETQ. The CDR3 sequence is 14 residues long. V was pared by 9 bases and J by 4 bases, with 16 bases between.

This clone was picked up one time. CDR3 sequence: CASSLWGNYGYTF. The CDR3 nucleotides read TGTGCCAGCAGCTTGTGGGGCAACTATGGCTACACCTTC. V usage is TRBV5-6 and J usage is TRBJ1-2; D may be TRBD1 (5 bases). The CDR3 is made up of 13 amino acids. Germline lookup yields CDR1 SGHDT and CDR2 YYEEEE. Trimming removed 1 base at V and 2 bases at J, with 6 bases between.

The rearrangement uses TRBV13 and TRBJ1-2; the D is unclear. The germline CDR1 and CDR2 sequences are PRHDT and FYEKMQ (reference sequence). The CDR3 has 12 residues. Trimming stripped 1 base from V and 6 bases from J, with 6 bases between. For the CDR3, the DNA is TGTGCCAGCAGCTTAGTGCGGGATGGCTACACCTTC. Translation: CASSLVRDGYTF.

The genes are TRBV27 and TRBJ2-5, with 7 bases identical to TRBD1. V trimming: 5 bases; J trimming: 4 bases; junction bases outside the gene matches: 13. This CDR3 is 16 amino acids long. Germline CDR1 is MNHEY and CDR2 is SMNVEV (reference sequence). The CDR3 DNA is TGTGCCAGCAGTCCCTGGGACAGTTTCCTGCGAGAGACCCAGTACTTC. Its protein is CASSPWDSFLRETQYF.

CDR3 sequence reads: CASSIGSTVHEKLFF. CDR3 coding DNA: TGTGCCAGTAGTATAGGCAGTACAGTCCATGAAAAACTGTTTTTT. The chain employs TRBV19 and TRBJ1-4; D gene uncertain. The CDR3 extends over 15 amino acids. Germline V gene sequence: CDR1 LNHDA, CDR2 SQIVND (reference sequence). V dropped 1 base and J dropped 6 bases, with 12 bases sitting between them.

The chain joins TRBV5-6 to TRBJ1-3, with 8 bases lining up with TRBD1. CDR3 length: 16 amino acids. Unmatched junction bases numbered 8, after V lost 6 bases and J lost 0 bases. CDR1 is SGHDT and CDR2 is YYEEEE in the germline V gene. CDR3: CASIRTGLYSGNTIYF. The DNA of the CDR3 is TGTGCCAGCATCAGGACAGGGCTATACTCTGGAAACACCATATATTTT.

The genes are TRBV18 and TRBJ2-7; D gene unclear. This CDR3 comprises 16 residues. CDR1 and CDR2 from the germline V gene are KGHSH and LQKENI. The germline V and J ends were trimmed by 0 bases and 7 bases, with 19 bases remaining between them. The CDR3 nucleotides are TGTGCCAGCTCACCACCGTCTTTGGGCCACGACCTTGAGCAGTACTTC. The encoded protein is CASSPPSLGHDLEQYF.

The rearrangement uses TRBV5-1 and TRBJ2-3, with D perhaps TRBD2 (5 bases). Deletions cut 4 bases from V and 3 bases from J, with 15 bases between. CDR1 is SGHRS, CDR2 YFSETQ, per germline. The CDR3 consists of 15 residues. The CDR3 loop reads CASSEAGEGTDTQYF. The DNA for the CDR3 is TGCGCCAGCAGCGAGGCCGGGGAAGGGACAGATACGCAGTATTTT.

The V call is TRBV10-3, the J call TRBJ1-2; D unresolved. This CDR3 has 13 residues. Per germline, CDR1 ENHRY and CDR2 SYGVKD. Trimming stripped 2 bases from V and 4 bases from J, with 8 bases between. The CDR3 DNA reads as TGTGCCATCAGTGAGGAGAAACCCTATGGCTACACCTTC. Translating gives CAISEEKPYGYTF.